This T cell receptor beta chain derives from a study of shared clonotypes between healthy human individuals. Assay used: immunoSEQ multiplex PCR; TCRdb lists only in-frame clones, some missing. The table records around 2.1 million clones, 90% to 95% of them present only once. CD45RO-negative CD8 cells positively selected for CCR7 made up the naive population, which excluded terminally differentiated effector memory CD45RA+ cells. V dropped 7 bases and J dropped 8 bases, with 8 bases sitting between them. The CDR3 runs to 9 residues. CDR1 and CDR2 (germline): SQVTM, ANQGSEA. Input material: naive CD8+ T cells from PBMCs. V usage is TRBV29-1 and J usage is TRBJ1-1; D ambiguous. The sequence was obtained from a man between 18 and 35 years old in good health. Some clones in this sample may be carry-over from other donors' samples. The DNA of the CDR3 is TGCAGCGCCGGCCGGGAAGCTTTCTTT. It encodes CSAGREAFF.